Here is one TCR beta chain with its context. Participant-reported clinical history was the basis for cohort assignment. The record originates from a study of blood T cell repertoires in COVID-19. Overall study context: The cDNA or gDNA used as material had been derived from T cells, B-cell-depleted T cells, or PBMCs.

Assay: immunoSEQ multiplex PCR; the TCRdb copy retains only in-frame clones and omits some. The sample holds around 190,000 clones, about nine tenths seen once. From germline, CDR1 is SQVTM and CDR2 ANQGSEA. The CDR3 contains 14 residues. The J segment lost 1 base and the V segment lost 3 bases, leaving 5 bases of the junction unmatched. The receptor's source is a man younger than 30 with acute COVID-19. The sample comprised PBMCs or T cells enriched from blood (not recorded which). The chain links TRBV29-1 to TRBJ2-7; TRBD2 aligns across 8 bases. The CDR3 spells CSVENPSGSYEQYF. The CDR3 nucleotides are TGCAGCGTTGAGAACCCTAGCGGGTCCTACGAGCAGTACTTC.